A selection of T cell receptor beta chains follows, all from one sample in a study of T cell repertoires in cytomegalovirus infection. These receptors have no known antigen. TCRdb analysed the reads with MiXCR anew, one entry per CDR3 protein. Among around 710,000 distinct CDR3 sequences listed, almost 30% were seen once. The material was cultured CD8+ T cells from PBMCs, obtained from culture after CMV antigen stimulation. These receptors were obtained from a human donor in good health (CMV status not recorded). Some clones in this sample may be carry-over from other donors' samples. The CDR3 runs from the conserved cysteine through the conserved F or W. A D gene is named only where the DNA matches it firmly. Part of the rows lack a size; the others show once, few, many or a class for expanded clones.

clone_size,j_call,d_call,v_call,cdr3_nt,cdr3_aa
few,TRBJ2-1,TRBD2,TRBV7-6,TGTGCCAGCAGCAGGGGGGGGATAGCGGGGCTGGGCAATGAGCAGTTCTTC,CASSRGGIAGLGNEQFF
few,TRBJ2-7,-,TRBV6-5,TGTGCCAGCAGTGCGGGACAGCCCTACGAGCAGTACTTC,CASSAGQPYEQYF
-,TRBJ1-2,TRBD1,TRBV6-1,TGTGCCAGCAGTGAAGTGCCGGGACAGCTATATGGCTACACCTTC,CASSEVPGQLYGYTF
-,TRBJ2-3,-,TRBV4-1,TGCGCCAGCAGCCGAGAAAGCACAGATACGCAGTATTTT,CASSRESTDTQYF
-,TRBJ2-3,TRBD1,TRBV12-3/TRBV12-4,TGTGCCAGCACCCGGACAGGGAGCACAGATACGCAGTATTTT,CASTRTGSTDTQYF
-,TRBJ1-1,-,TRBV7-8,TGTGCCAGCAGCCTTTATGTGGACACTGAAGCTTTCTTT,CASSLYVDTEAFF
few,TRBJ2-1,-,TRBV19,TGTGCCAGTAGCTTACTAGGACAGACCTACAATGAGCAGTTCTTC,CASSLLGQTYNEQFF
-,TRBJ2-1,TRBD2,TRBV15,TGTGCCACCAGCAGATGGGGGGGAGATGAGCAGTTCTTC,CATSRWGGDEQFF
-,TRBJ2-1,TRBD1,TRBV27,TGTGCCAGCAGTTTCGCGTTAAGGCAAAGGGGACAGGGGGCTGGTGAGCCCTACAATGAGCAGTTCTTC,CASSFALRQRGQGAGEPYNEQFF
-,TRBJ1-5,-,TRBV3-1,TGTGCCAGCAGCCCAGTGGAGGGTAATCAGCCCCAGCATTTT,CASSPVEGNQPQHF
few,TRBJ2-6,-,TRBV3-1,TGTGCCAGCAGCCATTATGATAGCTCTGGGGCCAACGTCCTGACTTTC,CASSHYDSSGANVLTF
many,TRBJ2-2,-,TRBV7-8,TGTGCCAGCAGCTTACCCCCGCAGGGAACGAACACCGGGGAGCTGTTTTTT,CASSLPPQGTNTGELFF
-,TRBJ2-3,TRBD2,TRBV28,TGTGCCAGCAGTTTTCTAGCGGACACGCAGTATTTT,CASSFLADTQYF
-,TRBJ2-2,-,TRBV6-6,TGTGCCAGCAGTATGGACCTCACCGGGGAGCTGTTTTTT,CASSMDLTGELFF
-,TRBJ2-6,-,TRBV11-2,TGTGCCAGCAGCTTAGATCGGGGCAACCCTGGGGCCAACGTCCTGACTTTC,CASSLDRGNPGANVLTF
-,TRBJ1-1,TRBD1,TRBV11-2,TGTGCCAGCAGCGTCAGTGGACAGGGGGGAGCTTTCTTT,CASSVSGQGGAFF
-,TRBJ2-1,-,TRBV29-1,TGCAGAGCTGGACAGGAGCAGTTCTTC,CRAGQEQFF
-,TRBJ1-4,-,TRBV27,TGTGCCAGCAGAGTGTTAGGTAATGAAAAACTGTTTTTT,CASRVLGNEKLFF
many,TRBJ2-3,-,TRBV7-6,TGTGCCAGCAGCCCAGCCGACAGCTACACAGATACGCAGTATTTT,CASSPADSYTDTQYF
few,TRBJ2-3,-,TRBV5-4,TGTGCCAGCAGCTTGGTTGACCACAGCACAGATACGCAGTATTTT,CASSLVDHSTDTQYF
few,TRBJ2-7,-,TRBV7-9,TGTGCCAGCAGCTCCCAGGTTTCCTACGAGCAGTACTTC,CASSSQVSYEQYF
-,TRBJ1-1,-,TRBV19,TGTGCCAGTAGTATAGAAGAACAGAACACTGAAGCTTTCTTT,CASSIEEQNTEAFF
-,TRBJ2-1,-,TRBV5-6,TGTGCCAGCAGCGGAGCGGTTTCCCCCTACAATGAGCAGTTCTTC,CASSGAVSPYNEQFF
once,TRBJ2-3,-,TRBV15,TGTGCCACCAGCCCACCAGCGGATACGCAGTATTTT,CATSPPADTQYF
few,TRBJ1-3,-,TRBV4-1,TGCGCCAGCAGCCACGACTCTGGAAACACCATATATTTT,CASSHDSGNTIYF
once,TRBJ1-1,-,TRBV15,TGTGCCACCAGCAGAGATCGCAGGAACACTGAAGCTTTCTTT,CATSRDRRNTEAFF
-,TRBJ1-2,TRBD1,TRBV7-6,TGTGCCAGCAGCTTAGAGGGGGCTAATGGCTACACCTTC,CASSLEGANGYTF